This section outlines one T cell receptor (beta chain) sequence together with its context. These data originate in a study of T cell changes during pregnancy in multiple sclerosis. Clones were read by immunoSEQ multiplex PCR, and TCRdb kept only the in-frame ones, dropping some. The sample includes roughly 120,000 clones, approximately 93% of them seen just once. The clonotype was recovered from a female donor with multiple sclerosis, enrolled in a pregnancy study. Sequenced here: peripheral blood, sampled before pregnancy.

CDR3 nucleotide sequence: TGTGCCAGTAGTAGACCGGGACAGGTCTATGGCTACACCTTC. Its protein is CASSRPGQVYGYTF. The gene calls are TRBV19 and TRBJ1-2; 8 bases are a match to TRBD1. Germline loops: CDR1 LNHDA, CDR2 SQIVND (reference sequence). The V segment lost 4 bases and the J segment 4 bases; nucleotides outside the gene matches: 5. The CDR3 sequence is 14 residues long.